The T cell receptor (beta chain) described here comes from a study of immune cell composition in non-small cell lung cancer. Study results and caveats: Smoking pack-years did not significantly correlate with tumour TCR-beta clonality. Squamous carcinomas (about 75%) more often had tumour-associated clones >0.5% than adenocarcinomas (approximately 35%).

Profiled with immunoSEQ multiplex PCR; TCRdb holds only in-frame clones, not every one. Found here are about 4,000 clones, around 79% of them singletons; the top ten hold 20% to 25%. Concerning this clone: Its antigen is still unknown.

The CDR3 runs to 13 residues. Looked up from germline, CDR1 is LGHNA and CDR2 is YNFKEQ. V was shortened by 5 bases and J by 4 bases, with 11 bases between the two germline ends. Sequencing used lung tumor tissue. J is TRBJ1-2 and V is TRBV4-2, with D maybe TRBD1 (6 bases). The sequence was obtained from a human donor with non-small cell lung cancer. CDR3 in DNA: TGTGCCAGCAGCTCCGGGACAACCTATGGCTACACCTTC. Residues: CASSSGTTYGYTF.